This TCR beta chain was documented in a study of control samples from healthy donors and cancer patients. Assay used: immunoSEQ multiplex PCR; TCRdb lists only in-frame clones, some missing. Of 90,000 to 140,000 clones in the sample, approximately 83% were seen once. A total of 14 residues make up the CDR3, ends included. Per germline, CDR1 LNHNV and CDR2 YYDKDF (reference sequence). Worth noting for this clone: The DNA is left out, because the CDR3 cannot be placed on it with certainty; the CDR3 is given as TCRdb lists it.

This TCR derives from a woman aged 50 to 60 in good health. V gene TRBV15 combines with J gene TRBJ2-2; the table's D call, TRBD1, was not checked against the DNA. What was sequenced was blood. The CDR3 sequence: CATSRDVGTGAMFF.